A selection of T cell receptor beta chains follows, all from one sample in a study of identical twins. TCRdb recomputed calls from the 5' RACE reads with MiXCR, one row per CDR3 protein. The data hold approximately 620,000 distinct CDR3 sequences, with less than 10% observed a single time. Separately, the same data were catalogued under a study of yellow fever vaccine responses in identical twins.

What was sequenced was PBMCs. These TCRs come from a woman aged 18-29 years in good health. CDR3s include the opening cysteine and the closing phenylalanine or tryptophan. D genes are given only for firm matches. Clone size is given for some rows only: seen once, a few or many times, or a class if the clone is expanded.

cdr3_nt: TGTGCCAGCAGCTTAGTCGGGACTAGCGGGTCCTACGAGCAGTACTTC
cdr3_aa: CASSLVGTSGSYEQYF
clone_size: many
v_call: TRBV7-9
j_call: TRBJ2-7
d_call: TRBD2
cdr3_length: 16

cdr3_nt: TGTGCCAGCAGCCAACTCGGGGGTTTAGGGGGGGCCGGGGAGCAGTACTTC
cdr3_aa: CASSQLGGLGGAGEQYF
clone_size: few
v_call: TRBV3-1
j_call: TRBJ2-7
d_call: .
cdr3_length: 17

cdr3_nt: TGCAGCGTTGGCCCCAGGGCGAACACCGGGGAGCTGTTTTTT
cdr3_aa: CSVGPRANTGELFF
clone_size: few
v_call: TRBV29-1
j_call: TRBJ2-2
d_call: .
cdr3_length: 14

cdr3_nt: TGCGCCAGCAGCCAAGATGGAAAGGGAGGGACAGATACGCAGTATTTT
cdr3_aa: CASSQDGKGGTDTQYF
clone_size: many
v_call: TRBV4-3
j_call: TRBJ2-3
d_call: TRBD2
cdr3_length: 16

cdr3_nt: TGTGCCAGCAGTTTAATGACAGCGAAGTCGACCCAGTACTTC
cdr3_aa: CASSLMTAKSTQYF
clone_size: .
v_call: TRBV6-2/TRBV6-3
j_call: TRBJ2-5
d_call: .
cdr3_length: 14

cdr3_nt: TGTGCCAGCAGTTCCCTCTTCGGGACTAGCGGGGGGCCCGAGACCCAGTACTTC
cdr3_aa: CASSSLFGTSGGPETQYF
clone_size: .
v_call: TRBV6-5
j_call: TRBJ2-5
d_call: TRBD2
cdr3_length: 18

cdr3_nt: TGTGCCAGCAGCGAGAACAGGGGGCAGAACAATGAGCAGTTCTTC
cdr3_aa: CASSENRGQNNEQFF
clone_size: few
v_call: TRBV9
j_call: TRBJ2-1
d_call: TRBD1
cdr3_length: 15

cdr3_nt: TGCAGTTCTAAGGGACAGGGTGGGGCCTATTCCTACGAGCAGTACTTC
cdr3_aa: CSSKGQGGAYSYEQYF
clone_size: .
v_call: TRBV20-1
j_call: TRBJ2-7
d_call: TRBD1
cdr3_length: 16

cdr3_nt: TGTGCCAGCAGCCGCATCCTTGGGGTTGGAAGCACAGATACGCAGTATTTT
cdr3_aa: CASSRILGVGSTDTQYF
clone_size: .
v_call: TRBV11-2
j_call: TRBJ2-3
d_call: .
cdr3_length: 17

cdr3_nt: TGTGCCAGTAGTCCACAGGGGGCGGCAAACATTCAGTACTTC
cdr3_aa: CASSPQGAANIQYF
clone_size: few
v_call: TRBV19
j_call: TRBJ2-4
d_call: TRBD1
cdr3_length: 14

cdr3_nt: TGTGCCACCAGTGGAAGGGGCCCCAGCACAGATACGCAGTATTTT
cdr3_aa: CATSGRGPSTDTQYF
clone_size: few
v_call: TRBV24-1
j_call: TRBJ2-3
d_call: .
cdr3_length: 15

cdr3_nt: TGTGCCAGCAGCTTTTATGGACGGGGCGCGAACACCGGGGAGCTGTTTTTT
cdr3_aa: CASSFYGRGANTGELFF
clone_size: many
v_call: TRBV7-9
j_call: TRBJ2-2
d_call: .
cdr3_length: 17

cdr3_nt: TGTGCCAGCAGTACATTGACAGAGAATGAAAAACTGTTTTTT
cdr3_aa: CASSTLTENEKLFF
clone_size: few
v_call: TRBV27
j_call: TRBJ1-4
d_call: .
cdr3_length: 14

cdr3_nt: TGTGCCAGCAGCAACAGGGGGCACTTGAGGGAGCAGTACTTC
cdr3_aa: CASSNRGHLREQYF
clone_size: few
v_call: TRBV9
j_call: TRBJ2-7
d_call: TRBD1
cdr3_length: 14

cdr3_nt: TGCAGCGTTGATGGGCGGGAGAGCTCCTACAATGAGCAGTTCTTC
cdr3_aa: CSVDGRESSYNEQFF
clone_size: few
v_call: TRBV29-1
j_call: TRBJ2-1
d_call: TRBD2
cdr3_length: 15

cdr3_nt: TGTGCCAGCCTATCCCGCGGGGGTGAGACCGGGGAGCTGTTTTTT
cdr3_aa: CASLSRGGETGELFF
clone_size: .
v_call: TRBV28
j_call: TRBJ2-2
d_call: TRBD2
cdr3_length: 15

cdr3_nt: TGCGCCAGCAGGATTACTAGCACAGATACGCAGTATTTT
cdr3_aa: CASRITSTDTQYF
clone_size: few
v_call: TRBV5-1
j_call: TRBJ2-3
d_call: .
cdr3_length: 13

cdr3_nt: TGTGCCAGCAGTTCCGGGGGGCATGAAGCTTTCTTT
cdr3_aa: CASSSGGHEAFF
clone_size: few
v_call: TRBV6-2/TRBV6-3
j_call: TRBJ1-1
d_call: .
cdr3_length: 12

cdr3_nt: TGTGCCAGCAGCCAGACTAGCGGGAGAACTGGGACAGATACGCAGTATTTT
cdr3_aa: CASSQTSGRTGTDTQYF
clone_size: many
v_call: TRBV12-3/TRBV12-4
j_call: TRBJ2-3
d_call: TRBD2
cdr3_length: 17

cdr3_nt: TGCAGCGTTGCCCAGCTTTACGAAAAAGATACGCAGTATTTT
cdr3_aa: CSVAQLYEKDTQYF
clone_size: few
v_call: TRBV29-1
j_call: TRBJ2-3
d_call: .
cdr3_length: 14

cdr3_nt: TGTGCCAGCAGCTCCTCGGGACAGTCCTCTGGGGCCAACGTCCTGACTTTC
cdr3_aa: CASSSSGQSSGANVLTF
clone_size: few
v_call: TRBV11-2
j_call: TRBJ2-6
d_call: TRBD1
cdr3_length: 17

cdr3_nt: TGTGCCAGCAGTTACTCAGTCGGACAGGGCCTGGGCGGGAGCGAACAAGAGACCCAGTACTTC
cdr3_aa: CASSYSVGQGLGGSEQETQYF
clone_size: .
v_call: TRBV6-2/TRBV6-3
j_call: TRBJ2-5
d_call: .
cdr3_length: 21

cdr3_nt: TGTGCCAGCAGCTTAGTAACTGGTTCAGGACAGGGCCACCCGTTCTTC
cdr3_aa: CASSLVTGSGQGHPFF
clone_size: many
v_call: TRBV7-2
j_call: TRBJ2-1
d_call: TRBD1
cdr3_length: 16

cdr3_nt: TGCGCCAGCAGCTCAGGACAGGAGGTTTTTGGCTACACCTTC
cdr3_aa: CASSSGQEVFGYTF
clone_size: many
v_call: TRBV5-1
j_call: TRBJ1-2
d_call: TRBD1
cdr3_length: 14

cdr3_nt: TGTGCCAGCAGCCAGACCTCCCAATACGAGCAGTACTTC
cdr3_aa: CASSQTSQYEQYF
clone_size: .
v_call: TRBV7-2
j_call: TRBJ2-7
d_call: .
cdr3_length: 13

cdr3_nt: TGTGCCAGCTCACCACGAGGGGGCCCGCCTAGCACAGATACGCAGTATTTT
cdr3_aa: CASSPRGGPPSTDTQYF
clone_size: .
v_call: TRBV18
j_call: TRBJ2-3
d_call: TRBD1
cdr3_length: 17

cdr3_nt: TGCAGTGCTAGAGCCGGCGAAAAACTGTTTTTT
cdr3_aa: CSARAGEKLFF
clone_size: .
v_call: TRBV20-1
j_call: TRBJ1-4
d_call: .
cdr3_length: 11

cdr3_nt: TGTGCCAGCAGCCTGTCCGGGACTGGGAACACCGGGGAGCTGGTTTTT
cdr3_aa: CASSLSGTGNTGELVF
clone_size: .
v_call: TRBV11-1
j_call: TRBJ2-2
d_call: .
cdr3_length: 16

cdr3_nt: TGTGCCAGCCATTCCCTGGGGACAGCTAATCAGCCCCAGCATTTT
cdr3_aa: CASHSLGTANQPQHF
clone_size: few
v_call: TRBV12-3/TRBV12-4
j_call: TRBJ1-5
d_call: TRBD1
cdr3_length: 15

cdr3_nt: TGTGCCAGCAGTGAGGTGGCGGGGGGCTACAATGAGCAGTTCTTC
cdr3_aa: CASSEVAGGYNEQFF
clone_size: .
v_call: TRBV2
j_call: TRBJ2-1
d_call: TRBD2
cdr3_length: 15

cdr3_nt: TGTGCCTGGAATCGGCTAGCGGGAGCCGGGGAGCTGTTTTTT
cdr3_aa: CAWNRLAGAGELFF
clone_size: .
v_call: TRBV30
j_call: TRBJ2-2
d_call: TRBD2
cdr3_length: 14

cdr3_nt: TGTGCCAGCAGCTTACAACGAACGGGCACAGATACGCAGTATTTT
cdr3_aa: CASSLQRTGTDTQYF
clone_size: few
v_call: TRBV7-2
j_call: TRBJ2-3
d_call: .
cdr3_length: 15

cdr3_nt: TGTGCCAGCAGTCGGGTCAGGTCCACAGATACGCAGTATTTT
cdr3_aa: CASSRVRSTDTQYF
clone_size: many
v_call: TRBV7-2
j_call: TRBJ2-3
d_call: .
cdr3_length: 14

cdr3_nt: TGTGCCACCAGTGAACTGACAGGGACAGGAGAGACCCAGTACTTC
cdr3_aa: CATSELTGTGETQYF
clone_size: few
v_call: TRBV24-1
j_call: TRBJ2-5
d_call: TRBD1
cdr3_length: 15

cdr3_nt: TGTGCCAGCAAAAGCGGGGGCCTGAACACCGGGGAGCTGTTTTTT
cdr3_aa: CASKSGGLNTGELFF
clone_size: few
v_call: TRBV9
j_call: TRBJ2-2
d_call: TRBD2
cdr3_length: 15

cdr3_nt: TGTGCCAGCAGGAGGGGGGTCAACTATGGCTACACCTTC
cdr3_aa: CASRRGVNYGYTF
clone_size: few
v_call: TRBV27
j_call: TRBJ1-2
d_call: .
cdr3_length: 13

cdr3_nt: TGTGCCAGCAGGAAGACAGGGACCAGTAGCACAGATACGCAGTATTTT
cdr3_aa: CASRKTGTSSTDTQYF
clone_size: few
v_call: TRBV12-3/TRBV12-4
j_call: TRBJ2-3
d_call: TRBD1
cdr3_length: 16

cdr3_nt: TGTGCCAGCAGCTTATGGGCAGTCTCCTACGAGCAGTACTTC
cdr3_aa: CASSLWAVSYEQYF
clone_size: .
v_call: TRBV11-2
j_call: TRBJ2-7
d_call: .
cdr3_length: 14

cdr3_nt: TGCAGCGTTGGGGGTGGGAGGGAGCTCAACACAGATACGCAGTATTTT
cdr3_aa: CSVGGGRELNTDTQYF
clone_size: few
v_call: TRBV29-1
j_call: TRBJ2-3
d_call: TRBD2
cdr3_length: 16

cdr3_nt: TGTGCCAGCAGCCTAGGACTAGCGGCTATCTACAATGAGCAGTTCTTC
cdr3_aa: CASSLGLAAIYNEQFF
clone_size: few
v_call: TRBV5-6
j_call: TRBJ2-1
d_call: TRBD2
cdr3_length: 16

cdr3_nt: TGCGCCAGCAGCCAAGATAGGAGGGAGGGTGTCACCGGGGAGCTGTTTTTT
cdr3_aa: CASSQDRREGVTGELFF
clone_size: .
v_call: TRBV4-3
j_call: TRBJ2-2
d_call: TRBD2
cdr3_length: 17

cdr3_nt: TGTGCCAGCAGTTTATATACGTACAGATCCAACTCTGGGGCCAACGTCCTGACTTTC
cdr3_aa: CASSLYTYRSNSGANVLTF
clone_size: .
v_call: TRBV27
j_call: TRBJ2-6
d_call: .
cdr3_length: 19

cdr3_nt: TGTGCCAGCAGTCCCAAGGACAGGTTCTACACCTACAATGAGCAGTTCTTC
cdr3_aa: CASSPKDRFYTYNEQFF
clone_size: few
v_call: TRBV28
j_call: TRBJ2-1
d_call: TRBD1
cdr3_length: 17

cdr3_nt: TGTGCCAGCACCCAGGCGCGGGACTTCTCCTACGAGCAGTACTTC
cdr3_aa: CASTQARDFSYEQYF
clone_size: .
v_call: TRBV7-8
j_call: TRBJ2-7
d_call: .
cdr3_length: 15

cdr3_nt: TGCAGTGCTAGAGCCCCAAGGACTAGCGGGATTTGGGGCTCTTACAATGAGCAGTTCTTC
cdr3_aa: CSARAPRTSGIWGSYNEQFF
clone_size: .
v_call: TRBV20-1
j_call: TRBJ2-1
d_call: TRBD2
cdr3_length: 20

cdr3_nt: TGTGCCAGCAGCGTAGGGGGTAGCGGGCCCACAGATACGCAGTATTTT
cdr3_aa: CASSVGGSGPTDTQYF
clone_size: .
v_call: TRBV9
j_call: TRBJ2-3
d_call: TRBD2
cdr3_length: 16

cdr3_nt: TGTGCCAGCAGCCCCCAGGCTAGCGGACCACAAGGTACGCAGTATTTT
cdr3_aa: CASSPQASGPQGTQYF
clone_size: few
v_call: TRBV7-9
j_call: TRBJ2-3
d_call: TRBD2
cdr3_length: 16

cdr3_nt: TGTGCCAGCAGTTTGCGCTGGAAAAGCTTTGACGAGCAGTACTTC
cdr3_aa: CASSLRWKSFDEQYF
clone_size: .
v_call: TRBV12-3/TRBV12-4
j_call: TRBJ2-7
d_call: .
cdr3_length: 15

cdr3_nt: TGCAGCGTTGTGAGGGACCGGAACACTGAAGCTTTCTTT
cdr3_aa: CSVVRDRNTEAFF
clone_size: many
v_call: TRBV29-1
j_call: TRBJ1-1
d_call: .
cdr3_length: 13